These 25 T cell receptor beta chains were sequenced from one sample in a study of blood T cell repertoires in COVID-19. TCRdb's table, derived via immunoSEQ multiplex PCR, lists solely in-frame clones and lacks some. The sample holds roughly 250,000 clones; around 89% are singletons and the top ten take over 3.5%. Sample: peripheral blood. The source is a woman in her thirties or forties with acute or convalescent COVID-19.

V and J are TRBV6-5 and TRBJ1-6, with 8 bases aligning to TRBD1. J lost 6 bases, V lost 9 bases, and 4 bases had no gene match. The CDR3 has 13 residues. The germline V gene has CDR1 MNHEY and CDR2 SVGAGI. The CDR3 loop reads CASGQGPNSPLHF. CDR3 DNA sequence: TGTGCCAGTGGACAGGGCCCTAATTCACCCCTCCACTTT.

This chain links TRBV5-6 with TRBJ1-5, with D unclear. V was clipped by 1 base and J by 6 bases, with 11 bases between them. The CDR3 is 14 residues long. Germline V CDR1 and CDR2: SGHDT, YYEEEE. CDR3 DNA: TGTGCCAGCAGCTTGCGAGACTATTCTCAGCCCCAGCATTTT. Its translation: CASSLRDYSQPQHF.

The J gene is TRBJ2-1, the V gene TRBV11-2; TRBD1 agrees at 8 bases. V was clipped by 6 bases and J by 4 bases; unmatched bases: 8. The CDR3 has 15 amino acids. Germline V CDR1 and CDR2: SGHAT, FQNNGV. For the CDR3, the DNA is TGTGCCAGCAGTTCCGGTGGACAGGGATACAATGAGCAGTTCTTC. Amino acids: CASSSGGQGYNEQFF.

V gene TRBV5-1 combines with J gene TRBJ1-2, with TRBD1 matching 8 bases. V dropped 0 bases and J dropped 4; count of bases not matched to a gene: 2. Germline V gene data show CDR1 as SGHRS and CDR2 as YFSETQ. The CDR3 spans 14 residues. DNA for the CDR3: TGCGCCAGCAGCTTGGTCGGGACAGGCTATGGCTACACCTTC. Translating gives CASSLVGTGYGYTF.

The count of this clone is one. This CDR3 is also generated by other DNA sequences in the sample. The gene calls are TRBV12-3 or TRBV12-4 and TRBJ1-1; D is possibly TRBD1 (6 bases). The CDR3 runs 13 residues. Trimming stripped 3 bases from V and 4 bases from J, with 9 bases between. CDR3 in amino acids: CASSLGAGTEAFF. The CDR3 DNA sequence: TGTGCCAGCAGTTTGGGGGCCGGCACTGAAGCTTTCTTT.

The chain joins TRBV27 to TRBJ1-5, with 9 bases identical to TRBD1. From germline, CDR1 is MNHEY and CDR2 SMNVEV (reference sequence). Losses at the gene ends were 2 bases for V and 6 bases for J; bases not matched to a gene: 5. This CDR3 has 15 amino acids. Here the CDR3 reads CASSLVGQGGQPQHF. CDR3 DNA sequence: TGTGCCAGCAGTTTAGTGGGACAGGGAGGTCAGCCCCAGCATTTT.

The genes are TRBV5-1 and TRBJ1-2; maybe TRBD1 (6 bases). The CDR3 contains 14 residues. Per germline, CDR1 SGHRS and CDR2 YFSETQ. V was pared by 4 bases and J by 3 bases, with 13 bases between. This CDR3 is CASSPSQGDYGYTF. In nucleotides, the CDR3 is TGCGCCAGCAGCCCCTCACAGGGCGACTATGGCTACACCTTC.

The rearrangement links TRBV19 to TRBJ1-1; 7 bases match TRBD1. With V trimmed by 4 bases and J by 6 bases, 11 bases remained unmatched. The CDR3 spans 15 residues. The germline gives CDR1 LNHDA, CDR2 SQIVND (reference sequence). CDR3 residues: CASSTPQGGEAEAFF. The CDR3 DNA follows: TGTGCCAGTAGTACTCCCCAGGGGGGAGAAGCTGAAGCTTTCTTT.

This chain uses TRBV30 with TRBJ1-6; perhaps TRBD1 as D (6 bases). The CDR3 is 15 amino acids. Germline V gene data show CDR1 as GTSNPN and CDR2 as SVGIG (reference sequence). Trimming left V 0 bases short and J 5 bases short, with 11 bases between. For the CDR3, the DNA is TGTGCCTGGAGTGTACGGACAGCTAATAATTCACCCCTCCACTTT. Residues: CAWSVRTANNSPLHF.

The chain carries TRBV5-4 and TRBJ1-6; maybe TRBD1 (6 bases). Trimming stripped 4 bases from V and 0 bases from J, with 11 bases between. This CDR3 region has 16 residues. CDR1 SGHNT and CDR2 YYREEE come from the germline V gene (reference sequence). As DNA, the CDR3 is TGTGCCAGCAGCCCTGGACAGAGCTCCTATAATTCACCCCTCCACTTT. Protein sequence: CASSPGQSSYNSPLHF.

V is TRBV6-2 or TRBV6-3 and J is TRBJ1-1, with D hard to call. The V and J ends lost 0 bases and 4 bases respectively, with 6 bases between them. This CDR3 region has 13 residues. Germline loops: CDR1 MNHEY, CDR2 SVGEGT. The chain's CDR3 is CASSYSGGTEAFF. CDR3 DNA sequence: TGTGCCAGCAGTTACTCGGGAGGCACTGAAGCTTTCTTT.

The rearrangement links TRBV6-5 to TRBJ2-7, with 7 nucleotides matching TRBD2. Looked up from germline, CDR1 is MNHEY and CDR2 is SVGAGI. The CDR3 has 13 residues. With V trimmed by 6 bases and J by 0 bases, 2 bases remained unmatched. The CDR3 protein is CASRSGVSYEQYV. In DNA, the CDR3 is TGTGCCAGCAGGAGCGGGGTCTCCTACGAGCAGTACGTC.

This rearrangement joins TRBV12-5 to TRBJ2-3, with D perhaps TRBD1 (6 bases). This CDR3 contains 16 residues. Trimming removed 0 bases from V and 6 bases from J, with 16 bases in between. Germline CDR1 is LGHNT and CDR2 is FRNRAP. CDR3 amino acids: CASGLVLQGLGDTQYF. The CDR3 DNA follows: TGTGCTAGTGGTTTGGTATTACAGGGCTTGGGGGATACGCAGTATTTT.

The chain joins TRBV6-2 or TRBV6-3 to TRBJ2-2; 8 nucleotides agree with TRBD2. The V gene's germline CDR1 is MNHEY and CDR2 SVGEGT. The J segment lost 5 bases and the V segment lost 0 bases, leaving 2 bases of the junction unmatched. This CDR3 spans 15 amino acids. The CDR3 loop is CASSYSGTRTGELFF. The CDR3 bases are TGTGCCAGCAGTTACTCTGGGACTAGGACCGGGGAGCTGTTTTTT.

The chain is built from TRBV18 and TRBJ1-1, with TRBD1 as a possible D gene (5 bases). Germline lookup yields CDR1 KGHSH and CDR2 LQKENI. This CDR3 is built from 16 residues. The V end lost 3 bases, the J end lost 5 bases, and 19 bases lay between the germline ends. CDR3 in DNA: TGTGCCAGCTCACCCCGGGGATGGGGGGAGGAGACTGAAGCTTTCTTT. Encoded protein: CASSPRGWGEETEAFF.

The V and J genes are TRBV9 and TRBJ2-2; the D gene is possibly TRBD1 (6 bases). The ends were cut back, 4 bases at V and 2 bases at J, with 12 bases in the middle. This CDR3 is built from 15 residues. Per germline, CDR1 SGDLS and CDR2 YYNGEE. CDR3 nucleotide sequence: TGTGCCAGCAGCCCAGACAGGCCTAACACCGGGGAGCTGTTTTTT. Translating gives CASSPDRPNTGELFF. Filled out from reference TRBV9 and TRBJ2-2, the complete variable domain reads DSGVTQTPKHLITATGQRVTLRCSPRSGDLSVYWYQQSLDQGLQFLIQYYNGEERAKGNILERFSAQQFPDLHSELNLSSLELGDSALYFCASSPDRPNTGELFFGEGSRLTVL.

The J gene is TRBJ2-6, the V gene TRBV5-1, with TRBD1 matching 7 bases. CDR1 SGHRS and CDR2 YFSETQ come from the germline V gene. The CDR3 runs to 18 residues. Unmatched junction bases numbered 8, after V lost 2 bases and J lost 0 bases. DNA for the CDR3: TGCGCCAGCAGCTTCTTCGCCGGGACAGACTCTGGGGCCAACGTCCTGACTTTC. Amino acids: CASSFFAGTDSGANVLTF. The full variable domain, its missing parts supplied by reference TRBV5-1 and TRBJ2-6, is KAGVTQTPRYLIKTRGQQVTLSCSPISGHRSVSWYQQTPGQGLQFLFEYFSETQRNKGNFPGRFSGRQFSNSRSEMNVSTLELGDSALYLCASSFFAGTDSGANVLTFGAGSRLTVL.

This clone was seen once. The rearrangement joins TRBV19 to TRBJ1-1; perhaps TRBD1 as D (6 bases). V was pared by 6 bases and J by 2 bases, with 13 bases between. Germline V CDR1 and CDR2: LNHDA, SQIVND (reference sequence). The CDR3 loop spans 14 amino acids. CDR3 DNA sequence: TGTGCCAGTAGCCCTGGACAGATAAACACTGAAGCTTTCTTT. Translated, it gives CASSPGQINTEAFF.

The gene calls are TRBV2 and TRBJ1-1; TRBD1 matches 7 bases. The germline V gene encodes CDR1 SNHLY and CDR2 FYNNEI. Trimming cost V 5 bases and J 6 bases; bases outside gene matches: 9. The CDR3 contains 14 residues. The CDR3 is CASSTNRGRAEAFF. In DNA, the CDR3 is TGTGCCAGCAGTACCAACAGGGGCCGCGCTGAAGCTTTCTTT.

The chain recombines TRBV11-2 with TRBJ1-3, with a weak D call TRBD1 (5 bases). Trimming pared 5 bases from V and 2 bases from J, leaving 13 bases between. This CDR3 contains 15 residues. Looked up from germline, CDR1 is SGHAT and CDR2 is FQNNGV. The CDR3 loop reads CASSPRGVPGNTIYF. CDR3 DNA sequence: TGTGCCAGCAGCCCCCGGGGGGTGCCTGGAAACACCATATATTTT.

V usage is TRBV2 and J usage is TRBJ1-3, with D possibly being TRBD1 (5 bases). The length of the CDR3 is 14 residues. Germline V CDR1 and CDR2: SNHLY, FYNNEI. V dropped 4 bases and J dropped 0 bases, with 7 bases sitting between them. DNA for the CDR3: TGTGCCAGCAGTGTTGACAGCTCTGGAAACACCATATATTTT. Translated, it gives CASSVDSSGNTIYF.

The genes are TRBV7-2 and TRBJ2-1; D possibly corresponds to TRBD2 (6 bases). CDR3 length: 15 amino acids. The germline gives CDR1 SGHTA, CDR2 FQGNSA. V shed 2 bases and J shed 9 bases, with 17 bases lying between them. The CDR3 here is CASSLSLSGVGEQFF. In DNA, the CDR3 is TGTGCCAGCAGCTTAAGTTTATCGGGGGTCGGTGAGCAGTTCTTC.

V is TRBV4-1 and J is TRBJ2-1, with 14 bases fitting TRBD2. Looked up from germline, CDR1 is MGHRA and CDR2 is YSYEKL. The CDR3 extends over 17 amino acids. V shed 4 bases and J 6 bases; nucleotides not matched to a gene: 8. The CDR3, as DNA: TGCGCCAGCAGCCGTGGACTAGCGGGGGGACTAAGCAATGAGCAGTTCTTC. Translating it yields CASSRGLAGGLSNEQFF.

This sequence joins TRBV5-1 and TRBJ1-2; 8 bases match TRBD1. From germline, CDR1 is SGHRS and CDR2 YFSETQ. CDR3 length: 17 residues. The junction had 13 bases not matched to a gene; V was cut back by 0 bases and J by 6 bases. The CDR3 reads CASSLAVGGQGSHGYTF. Here the CDR3 DNA reads TGCGCCAGCAGCTTGGCCGTCGGAGGACAGGGTAGCCATGGCTACACCTTC.

The chain is built from TRBV11-2 and TRBJ1-4, with D maybe TRBD1 (5 bases). Looked up from germline, CDR1 is SGHAT and CDR2 is FQNNGV. The CDR3 is 14 amino acids. V dropped 1 base and J dropped 5 bases, with 8 bases sitting between them. The DNA for the CDR3 is TGTGCCAGCAGCTTAGCAGGGCCCAATGAAAAACTGTTTTTT. Amino acids: CASSLAGPNEKLFF.